The 7 T cell receptor beta chains given below trace back to one sample, sequenced in a study of T cell responses to AZD1222 COVID-19 vaccine. Data came from immunoSEQ multiplex PCR; TCRdb stores just in-frame clones and leaves some out. The table includes around 110,000 clones, roughly 90% detected once. Sequencing used peripheral blood, obtained 28 days after the second AZD1222 dose. The receptors come from an adult who received the AZD1222 COVID-19 vaccine.

This chain connects TRBV5-1 to TRBJ2-5; 9 nucleotides line up with TRBD2. Germline CDR1 is SGHRS and CDR2 is YFSETQ. V lost 5 bases, J lost 5 bases, and 7 bases stayed unmatched. CDR3 length: 14 residues. DNA for the CDR3: TGCGCCAGCAGACCGTTAGCGGGGGTGGAGACCCAGTACTTC. It translates to CASRPLAGVETQYF.

The V call is TRBV15, the J call TRBJ2-3, with 8 bases aligning to TRBD1. With 0 bases clipped from V and 1 base from J, the junction kept 9 bases outside the gene matches. Germline CDR1 LNHNV, CDR2 YYDKDF (reference sequence). CDR3 size: 18 residues. CDR3 loop: CATSRDPQGGLRTDTQYF. The CDR3 bases are TGTGCCACCAGCAGAGATCCACAGGGGGGTCTCCGCACAGATACGCAGTATTTT.

The rearrangement links TRBV30 to TRBJ2-7; 12 positions match TRBD1. V lost 0 bases, J lost 6 bases, and 6 bases stayed unmatched. The germline gives CDR1 GTSNPN, CDR2 SVGIG (reference sequence). CDR3 length equals 15 residues. The CDR3 DNA reads as TGTGCCTGGAGTGTACTGGGACAGGGGGCGCGCGAGCAGTACTTC. Amino acid sequence: CAWSVLGQGAREQYF.

J is TRBJ2-7 and V is TRBV4-1; D is unclear. The germline CDR1 and CDR2 sequences are MGHRA and YSYEKL. V lost 3 bases, J lost 7 bases, and 10 bases lay in between. The CDR3 spans 12 residues. CDR3 residues: CASSQAGVEQYF. As DNA, the CDR3 is TGCGCCAGCAGCCAGGCAGGTGTAGAGCAGTACTTC.

V gene TRBV19 combines with J gene TRBJ1-6, with D tentatively TRBD1 (5 bases). The V gene lost 7 bases and the J gene lost 0 bases, with 22 bases spanning the gap. Germline V gene data show CDR1 as LNHDA and CDR2 as SQIVND (reference sequence). The CDR3 spans 19 residues. The DNA of the CDR3 is TGTGCCAGTACGTCGAGGGTGTCAGGGATAAGCTCCTATAATTCACCCCTCCACTTT. Encoded protein: CASTSRVSGISSYNSPLHF.

The rearrangement joins TRBV3-1 (or the pseudogene TRBV3-2) to TRBJ2-5; tentatively, D is TRBD1 (5 bases). This CDR3 spans 12 amino acids. The germline V gene has CDR1 LGHDT and CDR2 YNNKEL (reference sequence). V gave up 10 bases and J gave up 14 bases, with 23 bases separating them. The CDR3, as DNA: TGTGCCACCCAACAGGTTCTCGGCCCCTACTACTTC. As protein: CATQQVLGPYYF.

CDR3 protein: CASGTGSNQPQHF. CDR3 DNA sequence: TGTGCCAGCGGGACAGGTAGCAATCAGCCCCAGCATTTT. The chain is built from TRBV6-5 and TRBJ1-5; TRBD1 matches 8 bases. Germline loops: CDR1 MNHEY, CDR2 SVGAGI. Trimming took 8 bases from V and 0 from J; bases not matched to a gene: 0. The CDR3 totals 13 residues.